This T cell receptor beta chain was sequenced during a study of early T cells in non-severe SARS-CoV-2 infection. Study-wide background: Unsorted whole blood bulk RNA was sequenced, with unpaired chains.

Each cDNA molecule carried a unique molecular identifier. TCRdb recomputed calls from the 5' RACE reads with MiXCR, one row per CDR3 protein. The table has some 77,000 distinct CDR3 sequences, over 10% seen once. Points from the study as a whole: Sequences matched to VDJdb favored anti-spike CD8 responses, while private and CD4 specificities were missed.

On this clonotype: The antigen is not known.

The sequence came from an adult who was a healthcare worker with PCR-confirmed SARS-CoV-2 infection or an uninfected control (not recorded which). The specimen was whole blood.

The CDR3 DNA is TGCAGCGCCGGGACTCGGAACACAGATACGCAGTATTTT. It is translated as CSAGTRNTDTQYF. The chain recombines TRBV29-1 with TRBJ2-3; D is possibly TRBD2 (6 bases). The V end lost 7 bases, the J end lost 2 bases, and 13 bases lay between the germline ends. The CDR3 is made up of 13 amino acids. Per germline, CDR1 SQVTM and CDR2 ANQGSEA.